This T cell receptor (beta chain) was captured in a study of blood T cell repertoires in COVID-19. Study-wide background: Donors in the United States, Italy and Spain gave samples during acute or convalescent COVID-19. The analysed material was cDNA or gDNA that came from T cells, B-cell-depleted T cells, or PBMCs.

Profiling relied on immunoSEQ multiplex PCR, and the TCRdb table lists in-frame clones only, not all of them. The sample has around 200,000 clones; around 86% are singletons. V shed 4 bases, J shed 6 bases, and the junction held 5 bases outside the gene matches. There are 16 residues in the CDR3. Germline V gives CDR1 SGHRS, CDR2 YFSETQ. This clone was seen once. The receptor's source is a man aged 50-60 years with acute or convalescent COVID-19. The specimen sequenced was peripheral blood. The chain recombines TRBV5-1 with TRBJ1-6; 12 nucleotides align to TRBD1. As DNA, the CDR3 is TGCGCCAGCAGCAGGGACAGGGGGCTCGTTAATTCACCCCTCCACTTT. It yields the protein CASSRDRGLVNSPLHF.